A selection of T cell receptor beta chains follows, all from one sample in a study of T cells after yellow fever vaccination. TCRdb reprocessed the 5' RACE reads with MiXCR, giving one entry per CDR3 protein. The data hold 100,000 to 150,000 distinct CDR3 sequences, with around 7.2% observed a single time. Sequenced material: CD4+ T cells sorted from PBMCs, taken 45 days after the first yellow fever vaccination. Receptors were obtained from a young man who received the YFV17D yellow fever vaccine. Each CDR3 is given with its conserved first and last residue. The D gene is left open where the match is weak. Clone size is stated in some rows and not others, as once, few, many or a class when expanded.

J gene | clone size | V gene | D gene | CDR3 DNA | CDR3 protein
TRBJ1-2 | many | TRBV30 | NA | TGTGCCTGGAGTCAAGGGGATGGCTACACCTTC | CAWSQGDGYTF
TRBJ2-5 | many | TRBV7-6 | NA | TGTGCCAGCAGCTTGGACCCTCTTGGGGGGGAGACCCAGTACTTC | CASSLDPLGGETQYF
TRBJ2-3 | many | TRBV27 | NA | TGTGCCAGCAGTTTAGTGTATAGCACAGATACGCAGTATTTT | CASSLVYSTDTQYF
TRBJ2-2 | few | TRBV30 | TRBD1 | TGTGCCTGGAGGGCCGACAGGGGACCGAACACCGGGGAGCTGTTTTTT | CAWRADRGPNTGELFF
TRBJ1-2 | many | TRBV2 | NA | TGTGCCAGCAGTGTGGCAGGCTATGGCTACACCTTC | CASSVAGYGYTF
TRBJ2-3 | many | TRBV2 | NA | TGTGCCAGTACCGCCCAAGGTCGCACAGATACGCAGTATTTT | CASTAQGRTDTQYF
TRBJ2-1 | NA | TRBV20-1 | TRBD2 | TGCTGTGCTAGAAAGGTAGCGGGGGAGAACTCCTACAATGAGCAGTTCTTC | CCARKVAGENSYNEQFF
TRBJ1-2 | NA | TRBV3-1 | NA | TGTGCCAGCAGCTCGGGGGGTTCCGGGGGCGGCTACACCTTC | CASSSGGSGGGYTF
TRBJ1-5 | few | TRBV7-2 | TRBD1 | TGTGCCAGCAGCCTGGACAGGGGAGTCTATCAGCCCCAGCATTTT | CASSLDRGVYQPQHF
TRBJ1-1 | many | TRBV9 | TRBD1 | TGTGCCAGCAGCGTACTGGACAGGGGTGAAGCTTTCTTT | CASSVLDRGEAFF
TRBJ2-3 | many | TRBV27 | TRBD1 | TGTGCCAGCAGTAGATCCGGGACAGCTAGCACAGATACGCAGTATTTT | CASSRSGTASTDTQYF
TRBJ1-2 | once | TRBV20-1 | NA | TGCAGTGGAACCGGGACGTCGGGCTACACCTTC | CSGTGTSGYTF
TRBJ2-1 | NA | TRBV6-2/TRBV6-3 | NA | TGTGCCAGCACCCAGGAGTCTTCGAGGAATGAGCAGTTCTTC | CASTQESSRNEQFF
TRBJ2-3 | few | TRBV19 | TRBD1 | TGTGCCAGTAGTACACAGGGGTATACGCAGTATTTT | CASSTQGYTQYF
TRBJ2-3 | NA | TRBV20-1 | TRBD2 | TGCAGTGCTAGAGAAGCGGGGGGCTCAGATACGCAGTATTTT | CSAREAGGSDTQYF
TRBJ2-3 | many | TRBV7-8 | NA | TGTGCCAGCAGCTTAGTTACCCTTACGAGGGGCACAGATACGCAGTATTTT | CASSLVTLTRGTDTQYF
TRBJ2-7 | many | TRBV7-9 | NA | TGTGCCAGCAGCCTACTTCCTGACAGCTTCGAGCAGTACTTC | CASSLLPDSFEQYF
TRBJ1-2 | many | TRBV12-3/TRBV12-4 | TRBD1 | TGTGCCAGCAGTTTCGACAGGGCTGGCTACACCTTC | CASSFDRAGYTF
TRBJ2-5 | many | TRBV7-9 | NA | TGTGCCAGCAGATCCCTCTCGTACTACCAAGAGACCCAGTACTTC | CASRSLSYYQETQYF
TRBJ2-2 | many | TRBV10-3 | NA | TGTGCCATCAGTGAGTGGGGGTTAGACAACACCGGGGAGCTGTTTTTT | CAISEWGLDNTGELFF
TRBJ2-2 | many | TRBV10-3 | NA | TGTGCCATCGGAGGCACCGGGGAGCTGTTTTTT | CAIGGTGELFF
TRBJ1-5 | few | TRBV5-6 | NA | TGTGCCAGCAGCGACAGGCGCAATCAGCCCCAGCATTTT | CASSDRRNQPQHF
TRBJ2-5 | many | TRBV5-1 | NA | TGCGCCAGCAGCGAGAACACTGGGCAAGAGACCCAGTACTTC | CASSENTGQETQYF
TRBJ2-5 | many | TRBV18 | NA | TGTGCCAGCTCGACGACAAATCCTGAAGAGACCCAGTACTTC | CASSTTNPEETQYF
TRBJ1-2 | many | TRBV12-3/TRBV12-4 | NA | TGTGCCAGCAGTTCTCCATTCGGGGGGAACTATGGCTACACCTTC | CASSSPFGGNYGYTF
TRBJ2-5 | many | TRBV11-1 | TRBD2 | TGTGCCAGCAGCCCAACTAGCGGGGGGGAAGAGACCCAGTACTTC | CASSPTSGGEETQYF
TRBJ2-1 | many | TRBV2 | NA | TGTGCCAGCAGTGAAGCGCGAGAGTTACTAGCCTGGTTCTTC | CASSEARELLAWFF
TRBJ2-5 | many | TRBV5-6 | NA | TGTGCCAGCAGCTCGGAACTGGCCCCGGCCCAGTACTTC | CASSSELAPAQYF
TRBJ2-1 | many | TRBV6-5 | NA | TGTGCCAGCAGTCCGTGGCAGGCGATCTACAATGAGCAGTTCTTC | CASSPWQAIYNEQFF
TRBJ1-2 | many | TRBV7-9 | NA | TGTGCCAGCAGCTTAGCCAGAACCCGGGCCCTCAACTATGGCTACACCTTC | CASSLARTRALNYGYTF
TRBJ1-2 | many | TRBV9 | NA | TGTGCCAGCAGCGTAGGTTGGGGTGTTGGCTACACCTTC | CASSVGWGVGYTF
TRBJ1-2 | few | TRBV12-3/TRBV12-4 | NA | TGTGCCAGCAGTAGGGACGCCCGCGGCTTATCCTTC | CASSRDARGLSF
TRBJ2-1 | many | TRBV4-1 | NA | TGCGCCATCTCTAGGGCAGGAGGCGATGAGCAGTTCTTC | CAISRAGGDEQFF
TRBJ1-4 | many | TRBV27 | NA | TGTGCCAGCAGTCCCCGGGAGAGGGGAGGGGAAAAACTGTTTTTT | CASSPRERGGEKLFF
TRBJ1-1 | NA | TRBV19 | NA | TGTGCCAGCATCCGTGGCGCAGGGTACGGGGGCACTGAAGCTTTCTTT | CASIRGAGYGGTEAFF
TRBJ1-1 | NA | TRBV5-1 | NA | TGCGCCAGTAAGACTCAGATTATGAACACTGAAGCTTTCTTT | CASKTQIMNTEAFF
TRBJ2-1 | many | TRBV6-1 | TRBD1 | TGTGCCAGCATGATAACAGGGGACACTAACAATGAGCAGTTCTTC | CASMITGDTNNEQFF
TRBJ2-5 | NA | TRBV5-6 | TRBD2 | TGTGCCAGCACCCGCCGGGAGGGGGTTCAAGAGACCCAGTACTTC | CASTRREGVQETQYF
TRBJ2-3 | many | TRBV20-1 | TRBD1 | TGCAGTGCTAGTGGGACAGTATTTACAGATACGCAGTATTTT | CSASGTVFTDTQYF
TRBJ2-3 | many | TRBV19 | TRBD2 | TGTGCCAGTAGGGGACTAGCGGGCTCGGGGGATACGCAGTATTTT | CASRGLAGSGDTQYF
TRBJ2-2 | many | TRBV3-1 | NA | TGTGCCAGCAGCCACTTAAGGACAGCGTACACCGGGGAGCTGTTTTTT | CASSHLRTAYTGELFF
TRBJ1-1 | NA | TRBV5-1 | NA | TGCGCCAGCAGCTTGTACGCCTGGGCAGGGACCTTGAACACTGAAGCTTTCTTT | CASSLYAWAGTLNTEAFF
TRBJ2-3 | many | TRBV2 | NA | TGTGCCAGCAGTGTGGGGGCAAACACAGATACGCAGTATTTT | CASSVGANTDTQYF
TRBJ1-4 | many | TRBV2 | NA | TGTGCCAGTAGAGAAACTGCAACTAATGAAAAACTGTTTTTT | CASRETATNEKLFF
TRBJ2-1 | many | TRBV4-3 | TRBD2 | TGCGCCAGCAGCCAAACCGGGGGGGCCTATTACAATGAGCAGTTCTTC | CASSQTGGAYYNEQFF
TRBJ1-1 | many | TRBV18 | TRBD1 | TGTGCCAGCTCACCCAAATGGACAGGGAAGAACACTGAAGCTTTCTTT | CASSPKWTGKNTEAFF
TRBJ2-3 | many | TRBV5-1 | NA | TGCGCCAGCAGCTTGGTCGGGGGATCGGTGACAGATACGCAGTATTTT | CASSLVGGSVTDTQYF
TRBJ2-3 | many | TRBV6-6 | TRBD2 | TGTGCCAGCATGGGCGGGGGGGCAGATACGCAGTATTTT | CASMGGGADTQYF
TRBJ2-5 | few | TRBV5-1 | NA | TGCGCCAGCAGTCTCTCGTCACCCCAAGAGACCCAGTACTTC | CASSLSSPQETQYF
TRBJ1-5 | many | TRBV12-3/TRBV12-4 | NA | TGTGCCAGCAGTTTGCACAGGTCTCAGCCCCAGCATTTT | CASSLHRSQPQHF
TRBJ2-2 | NA | TRBV5-1 | NA | TGCTCCAGCAGGGGCCCCGAGGACGGGGAGCTGTTTTTT | CSSRGPEDGELFF
TRBJ1-5 | NA | TRBV19 | TRBD1 | TGTGCCAGTAGTACGGACAGGGGAATCTATCAGCCCCAGCATTTT | CASSTDRGIYQPQHF
TRBJ2-5 | many | TRBV5-1 | NA | TGCGCCAGCCAGTACCAAGAGACCCAGTACTTC | CASQYQETQYF
TRBJ1-5 | many | TRBV28 | NA | TGTGCCAGCAGTCGCTTTCAGCCCCAGCATTTT | CASSRFQPQHF